This entry features one T cell receptor beta chain sequence. The data belong to a study of blood T cell repertoires in COVID-19. Study at large: Samples of COVID-19 (acute and convalescent) were obtained from the United States, Italy and Spain. PBMCs, B-cell-depleted T cells, or T cells were the source of the cDNA or gDNA that made up the material.

As handled by the study authors: Estimation of nucleated cell counts was performed using reference gene primer amplification. Assay used: immunoSEQ multiplex PCR; TCRdb lists only in-frame clones, some missing. For V, J and clone size, that table is used; D and trimming come from the DNA. The sample yields 200,000 to 250,000 clones, around 83% seen once. The CDR3 extends over 13 amino acids. The V and J ends lost 2 bases and 6 bases respectively, with 9 bases between them. CDR1 and CDR2 from the germline V gene are SGDLS and YYNGEE. Sample: peripheral blood. V gene TRBV9 combines with J gene TRBJ2-1; a possible D gene is TRBD2 (6 bases). This clonotype originated in a woman in her 70s with COVID-19, enrolled during active disease. The CDR3 nucleotides are TGTGCCAGCAGCGTGGGAGGTATCAATGAGCAGTTCTTC. The encoded protein is CASSVGGINEQFF. Drawing the rest from reference TRBV9 and TRBJ2-1, the complete variable domain is DSGVTQTPKHLITATGQRVTLRCSPRSGDLSVYWYQQSLDQGLQFLIQYYNGEERAKGNILERFSAQQFPDLHSELNLSSLELGDSALYFCASSVGGINEQFFGPGTRLTVL.